Following are 27 T cell receptor beta chains from one sample sequenced in a study of T cell repertoires in cytomegalovirus infection. TCRdb re-derived calls from the reads in MiXCR, one entry per CDR3 protein. The sample yields 400,000 to 550,000 distinct CDR3 sequences, 11% seen once. The source material was PBMCs. Source of these receptors: a human donor in good health (CMV status not recorded). Some clones in this sample may be carry-over from other donors' samples.

This clonotype was recorded a few times. The V and J genes are TRBV2 and TRBJ1-2, with TRBD1 matching over 7 bases. The length of the CDR3 is 15 residues. V lost 4 bases to trimming and J lost 0 bases; unmatched junction nucleotides: 5. The V gene's germline CDR1 is SNHLY and CDR2 FYNNEI. The CDR3: CASSVRDSSNYGYTF. The CDR3 nucleotides read TGTGCCAGCAGTGTCCGGGACAGCTCTAACTATGGCTACACCTTC.

This clonotype was detected many times. V and J are TRBV14 and TRBJ2-5, with TRBD2 matching 8 bases. V lost 5 bases and J lost 5; bases outside the gene matches: 7. CDR3 length equals 14 residues. Germline V gene sequence: CDR1 SGHDN, CDR2 FVKESK. DNA for the CDR3: TGTGCCAGCAGCTCGCTAGCGGGCATGGAGACCCAGTACTTC. The encoded protein is CASSSLAGMETQYF.

This clonotype was counted only a few times. The chain uses TRBV7-3 and TRBJ2-7; 8 nucleotides match TRBD1. Germline lookup yields CDR1 SGHTA and CDR2 FQGTGA. The CDR3 is 15 residues long. The V and J ends lost 3 bases and 5 bases, in that order; junction bases with no gene match: 9. The CDR3: CASSFTGGQKNEQYF. CDR3 in DNA: TGTGCCAGCAGCTTCACAGGGGGTCAGAAGAACGAGCAGTACTTC.

This clonotype has a count of ten or more. The V call is TRBV7-2, the J call TRBJ2-7; D is undetermined. Trimming cost V 1 base and J 5 bases, with 9 bases left between them. From germline, CDR1 is SGHTA and CDR2 FQGNSA. The CDR3 covers 13 residues. CDR3 in DNA: TGTGCCAGCAGCTTAGGGTTTAGAGACGAGCAGTACTTC. Amino acid sequence: CASSLGFRDEQYF.

This clonotype has at least ten counts. This rearrangement joins TRBV2 to TRBJ2-3, with D possibly being TRBD1 (5 bases). Germline CDR1 and CDR2: SNHLY and FYNNEI. With 6 bases removed from V and 0 bases from J, the gap between germline ends came to 16 bases. The CDR3 extends over 16 amino acids. The CDR3 region is CASRRDRTPSTDTQYF. CDR3 nucleotides: TGTGCCAGCAGAAGAGATCGGACACCTAGCACAGATACGCAGTATTTT. The whole variable domain, remainder taken from reference TRBV2 and TRBJ2-3, is EPEVTQTPSHQVTQMGQEVILRCVPISNHLYFYWYRQILGQKVEFLVSFYNNEISEKSEIFDDQFSVERPDGSNFTLKIRSTKLEDSAMYFCASRRDRTPSTDTQYFGPGTRLTVL.

This clonotype was counted at least ten times. CDR3 in DNA: TGTGCCAGCAGCTTAGAGGCAGGGAAGGGCAACGAGCAGTACTTC. It codes for CASSLEAGKGNEQYF. The chain has TRBV7-6 and TRBJ2-7; possibly TRBD1 for D (5 bases). Germline V lookup: CDR1 SGHVS, CDR2 FNYEAQ. The CDR3 runs to 15 residues. V shed 1 base and J shed 5 bases, with 15 bases lying between them.

This clonotype was detected ten times or more. The chain couples TRBV12-3 or TRBV12-4 to TRBJ1-3; D unresolved. This CDR3 region has 13 residues. Trimming took 8 bases from V and 0 from J, leaving 8 bases between them. Here the CDR3 reads CASDSFSGNTIYF. CDR3 coding DNA: TGTGCCAGCGATTCTTTCTCTGGAAACACCATATATTTT.

This chain uses TRBV6-5 with TRBJ2-1; the match to TRBD1 covers 7 bases. V lost 2 bases and J lost 7; bases outside the gene matches: 5. CDR3 size: 14 residues. Per the germline V gene, CDR1 is MNHEY and CDR2 is SVGAGI. CDR3 in amino acids: CASSYRGQVNEQFF. In DNA form, the CDR3 reads TGTGCCAGCAGTTACCGAGGACAGGTGAATGAGCAGTTCTTC.

This clonotype has at least ten counts. The DNA for the CDR3 is TGCAGTGCGGGCGATTATAGCAATCAGCCCCAGCATTTT. It yields the protein CSAGDYSNQPQHF. J is TRBJ1-5 and V is TRBV20-1, with D hard to call. The V end was cut by 6 bases, the J end by 0 bases, with 9 bases between. Germline CDR1 and CDR2: DFQATT and SNEGSKA (reference sequence). This CDR3 comprises 13 residues.

This clonotype appeared many times. The chain joins TRBV3-1 to TRBJ2-1; 9 positions agree with TRBD2. J lost 6 bases, V lost 0 bases, and 6 bases had no gene match. The CDR3 consists of 16 residues. Germline V gene data show CDR1 as LGHDT and CDR2 as YNNKEL (reference sequence). Written as DNA, the CDR3 is TGTGCCAGCAGCCAAGAAATGACTAGCGGAGGCAATGAGCAGTTCTTC. Protein sequence: CASSQEMTSGGNEQFF.

This clonotype was seen at least ten times. The rearrangement joins TRBV6-1 to TRBJ2-7; 7 bases fit TRBD2. Germline V gene lookup returns CDR1 MNHNS and CDR2 SASEGT. There are 14 residues in the CDR3. J lost 5 bases, V lost 2 bases, and 6 bases had no gene match. CDR3 loop: CASSEWYGGDEQYF. The CDR3 DNA is TGTGCCAGCAGTGAATGGTATGGGGGGGACGAGCAGTACTTC.

This clonotype showed up many times. The chain employs TRBV6-5 and TRBJ1-4; D perhaps matches TRBD1 (5 bases). Trimming removed 2 bases at V and 8 bases at J, with 12 bases between. Germline V gene sequence: CDR1 MNHEY, CDR2 SVGAGI. The length of the CDR3 is 14 residues. The CDR3 region has the DNA TGTGCCAGCAGTTACGGGCAGGGTTGGGAAAAACTGTTTTTT. It encodes CASSYGQGWEKLFF.

This clonotype has at least ten counts. This rearrangement joins TRBV5-6 to TRBJ2-1; a weak D match, TRBD2 (6 bases). The CDR3 covers 13 residues. Trimming pared 2 bases from V and 5 bases from J, leaving 8 bases between. Germline CDR1 is SGHDT and CDR2 is YYEEEE. Written as DNA, the CDR3 is TGTGCCAGCAGCTTCCTAGCGAACAATGAGCAGTTCTTC. This codes for CASSFLANNEQFF.

This clonotype was recorded at least ten times. V and J are TRBV7-2 and TRBJ1-1; D is perhaps TRBD1 (5 bases). V was clipped by 2 bases and J by 5 bases, with 12 bases between them. This CDR3 spans 14 amino acids. The V gene's germline CDR1 is SGHTA and CDR2 FQGNSA. The CDR3 region is CASSLRGVGTEAFF. The CDR3 region has the DNA TGTGCCAGCAGCTTACGGGGGGTTGGGACTGAAGCTTTCTTT.

V is TRBV11-3 and J is TRBJ2-7; 8 nucleotides align to TRBD2. The CDR3 loop spans 13 amino acids. J was trimmed by 7 bases and V by 5 bases; bases with no gene match: 7. Germline V gene sequence: CDR1 SGHNT, CDR2 YENEEA. CDR3 coding DNA: TGTGCCAGCAGCCGGGGGGGCCGAGGAGAGCAGTACTTC. Translated, it gives CASSRGGRGEQYF. The whole variable domain, remainder taken from reference TRBV11-3 and TRBJ2-7, is EAGVVQSPRYKIIEKKQPVAFWCNPISGHNTLYWYLQNLGQGPELLIRYENEEAVDDSQLPKDRFSAERLKGVDSTLKIQPAELGDSAVYLCASSRGGRGEQYFGPGTRLTVT.

This clonotype was detected only once. A much larger clone is a single base away; this may be a read error. In DNA, the CDR3 is TGTGCCAGTATCCGACCTGGGCCCAACGTCCTGACTTTC. It translates to CASIRPGPNVLTF. This chain uses TRBV19 with TRBJ2-6; no clear D gene. CDR1 and CDR2 from the germline V gene are LNHDA and SQIVND (reference sequence). The CDR3 is 13 amino acids.

In this sample, this clonotype turned up a few times. The chain carries TRBV12-3 or TRBV12-4 and TRBJ2-7, with D possibly TRBD1 on 6 matching bases. This CDR3 is 15 amino acids long. Trimming cost V 0 bases and J 0 bases, with 9 bases left between them. CDR3 coding DNA: TGTGCCAGCAGTTTAGCCGACAGGCCCTCCTACGAGCAGTACTTC. This codes for CASSLADRPSYEQYF.

This clonotype was seen a handful of times. The chain couples TRBV2 to TRBJ2-1; tentatively, D is TRBD1 (6 bases). V was cut by 8 bases and J by 9 bases, with 14 bases left in between. Germline CDR1 reads SNHLY; CDR2 reads FYNNEI. The CDR3 is 12 residues long. The CDR3 DNA reads as TGTGCCAGCGCCCGGCAGGGGCTTGAGCAGTTCTTC. Protein product: CASARQGLEQFF.

This clonotype appeared many times. In nucleotides, the CDR3 is TGTGCCAGCAGCTTAATAGGCGGGAGGGCCAGTTATGAGCAGTTCTTC. Protein product: CASSLIGGRASYEQFF. This chain uses TRBV7-9 with TRBJ2-1, with 9 bases identical to TRBD2. V lost 2 bases and J lost 8; bases outside the gene matches: 10. CDR1 is SEHNR and CDR2 is FQNEAQ in the germline V gene (reference sequence). This CDR3 has 16 residues.

CDR3 sequence (DNA): TGCGCCAGCAGTCAACGCCCCCGGACCAGAGTGAACACTGAAGCTTTCTTT. Its translation: CASSQRPRTRVNTEAFF. This chain uses TRBV23-1 with TRBJ1-1, with unresolved D. TRBV23-1 is an ORF; its function is uncertain. V shed 2 bases and J shed 0 bases, with 16 bases lying between them. The CDR3 runs 17 residues.

This clonotype was recorded at least ten times. CDR3 DNA sequence: TGTGCCAGTAGTCCCCCTAGCGGGGGGGTAGCCAAAAACATTCAGTACTTC. Amino acid sequence: CASSPPSGGVAKNIQYF. V gene TRBV19 combines with J gene TRBJ2-4; TRBD2 agrees at 12 bases. The CDR3 covers 17 residues. Trimming cost V 5 bases and J 0 bases; bases outside gene matches: 5. The germline gives CDR1 LNHDA, CDR2 SQIVND (reference sequence).

Of note for this clonotype: A much larger clone lies a single base off, so this may be a read error. The CDR3 end shows no conserved phenylalanine or tryptophan, and so a read error is likely. This chain links TRBV6-2 or TRBV6-3 with TRBJ1-1, with 7 bases identical to TRBD1. Trimming at V came to 9 bases and at J to 8 bases, leaving 12 bases not matched to a gene. Germline CDR1 reads MNHEY; CDR2 reads SVGEGT. CDR3 length: 13 amino acids. Here the CDR3 reads CASLGWDSPEAFS. CDR3 DNA: TGTGCCAGTCTCGGATGGGACAGCCCCGAAGCTTTCTCT.

A word on this clonotype: This may stem from a read error, because a much larger clone lies one nucleotide away. V is TRBV5-6 and J is TRBJ1-1, with D possibly matching TRBD1 (5 bases). The CDR3 is made up of 14 amino acids. V was trimmed by 1 base and J by 4 bases, leaving 11 bases between them. The germline CDR1 and CDR2 sequences are SGHDT and YYEEEE. The CDR3 is CASSLYGAITEAFF. The CDR3 DNA is TGTGCCAGCAGCTTGTATGGGGCGATCACTGAAGCTTTCTTT.

The gene calls are TRBV12-3 or TRBV12-4 and TRBJ2-4; no firm D call. Trimming removed 4 bases from V and 1 base from J, with 5 bases in between. The CDR3 runs to 13 residues. CDR3 in amino acids: CASSSRAKNIQYF. The CDR3, as DNA: TGTGCCAGCAGTTCCCGGGCCAAAAACATTCAGTACTTC.

This clonotype was seen ten or more times. The J gene is TRBJ1-2, the V gene TRBV14; 10 bases line up with TRBD1. J lost 3 bases, V lost 3 bases, and 10 bases had no gene match. Germline V gives CDR1 SGHDN, CDR2 FVKESK. There are 17 residues in the CDR3. CDR3 region: CASSHGTGDFLHYGYTF. The CDR3 DNA reads TGTGCCAGCAGCCACGGGACAGGGGATTTTCTCCACTATGGCTACACCTTC.

The CDR3 spells CASSDTLSTEAFF. CDR3 nucleotide sequence: TGTGCCAGCAGCGACACGTTGAGCACTGAAGCTTTCTTT. The rearrangement joins TRBV9 to TRBJ1-1; D unclear. The germline CDR1 and CDR2 sequences are SGDLS and YYNGEE. The CDR3 totals 13 residues. V lost 3 bases, J lost 4 bases, and 10 bases lay in between.

On this clonotype: This may stem from a read error, because a much larger clone lies one nucleotide away. The chain carries TRBV10-3 and TRBJ2-3, with 14 positions matching TRBD2. This CDR3 comprises 15 residues. Germline V gene data show CDR1 as ENHRY and CDR2 as SYGVKD. CDR3 DNA: TGTGCCACCAGACTAGCGGGGGGGGGCACAGATACGCAGTTTTTT. It specifies CATRLAGGGTDTQFF.